Shown below are 2 T cell receptor beta chains from a single sample sequenced in a study of blood T cell repertoires in COVID-19. Measured with immunoSEQ multiplex PCR; TCRdb has only the in-frame clones, and not every one. The sample holds under 200,000 clones, 70% to 90% seen once. The sample taken for sequencing was peripheral blood. Receptor source: a man between 40 and 49 years old with active or convalescent COVID-19.

The V gene is TRBV29-1, the J gene TRBJ1-1; 9 nucleotides align to TRBD1. V lost 6 bases, J lost 1 base, and 3 bases stayed unmatched. The CDR3 sequence is 13 residues long. Germline-derived CDR1 and CDR2 are SQVTM and ANQGSEA. CDR3 bases: TGCAGCGTAGGGGGACAGGGGAACACTGAAGCTTTCTTT. This sequence encodes CSVGGQGNTEAFF.

V is TRBV6-5 and J is TRBJ2-1; the match to TRBD2 covers 8 bases. The V and J ends lost 8 bases and 4 bases, in that order; junction bases with no gene match: 7. The germline CDR1 and CDR2 sequences are MNHEY and SVGAGI. The CDR3 extends over 14 amino acids. CDR3 residues: CASPLRGVYNEQFF. CDR3 coding DNA: TGTGCCAGCCCTCTGCGGGGGGTTTACAATGAGCAGTTCTTC.